This TCR beta chain was sequenced in a study of identical twins. Study-wide results and limits: Reduced insertions were recorded for abundant cord blood beta clonotypes, with no such pattern in memory repertoires.

In TCRdb, the 5' RACE reads were re-called with MiXCR into one record per CDR3 protein. Of 1.5 million to 2 million distinct CDR3 sequences listed, about 30% were seen once; the top ten hold under 0.35%. Notes on this clonotype: The target antigen is unknown.

Germline V gene sequence: CDR1 SGDLS, CDR2 YYNGEE. The CDR3 spans 13 residues. Trimming took off 0 bases at V and 7 bases at J, with 9 bases between the two ends. This rearrangement joins TRBV9 to TRBJ2-3; D gene uncertain. The receptor was derived from a newborn girl in good health. The specimen sequenced was cord blood. The CDR3 region is CASSVEPANTQYF. DNA of the CDR3: TGTGCCAGCAGCGTAGAGCCCGCAAATACGCAGTATTTT.